This TCR beta chain stems from a study of T cells after yellow fever vaccination. Study-wide points: Abundant clonotypes (contaminants from the bulk population) could be present in FACS-sorted repertoires.

V lost 3 bases and J 2 bases, leaving 8 bases between the germline ends. The CDR3 runs to 15 residues. This clonotype was seen a handful of times. Its antigen is unidentified. By 5'RACE template switching, TCR cDNA was produced, with a universal primer site and UMIs added in the process. Each CDR3 protein gets one entry after TCRdb re-called the 5' RACE reads with MiXCR. The profile shows over 300,000 distinct CDR3 sequences, approximately 3.9% of them singletons. Material: PBMCs, obtained on the day of the yellow fever booster vaccination. This TCR derives from a man younger than 35 who received the YFV17D yellow fever vaccine. The V call is TRBV12-3 or TRBV12-4, the J call TRBJ2-6; the D gene is possibly TRBD2 (7 bases). The CDR3: CASSFGGPGANVLTF. The CDR3 coding sequence is TGTGCCAGCAGTTTCGGGGGGCCTGGGGCCAACGTCCTGACTTTC.